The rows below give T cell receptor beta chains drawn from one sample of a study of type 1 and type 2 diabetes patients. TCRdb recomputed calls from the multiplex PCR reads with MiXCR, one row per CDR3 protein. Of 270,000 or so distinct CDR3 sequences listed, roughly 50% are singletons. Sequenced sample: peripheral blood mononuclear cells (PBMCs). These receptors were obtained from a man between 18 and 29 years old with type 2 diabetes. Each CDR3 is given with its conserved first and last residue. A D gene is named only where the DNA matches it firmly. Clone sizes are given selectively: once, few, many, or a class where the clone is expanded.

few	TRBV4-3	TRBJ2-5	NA	CASSQDLQTQYF	TGCGCCAGCAGCCAAGATTTGCAGACCCAGTACTTC
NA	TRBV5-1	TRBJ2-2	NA	CASSLMDPNTGELFF	TGCGCCAGCAGCTTGATGGACCCCAACACCGGGGAGCTGTTTTTT
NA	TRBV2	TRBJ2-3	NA	CASSDDQGGTDTQYF	TGTGCCAGCAGTGACGACCAGGGTGGCACAGATACGCAGTATTTT
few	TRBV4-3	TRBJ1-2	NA	CASSQERYRVYGYTF	TGCGCCAGCAGCCAAGAGAGGTACAGGGTGTATGGCTACACCTTC
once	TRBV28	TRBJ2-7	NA	CASVDGNTYEQYF	TGTGCCAGCGTCGACGGGAACACCTACGAGCAGTACTTC
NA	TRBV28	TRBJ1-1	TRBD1	CASSLSSGGNTEAFF	TGTGCCAGCAGTTTATCCTCAGGGGGAAACACTGAAGCTTTCTTT
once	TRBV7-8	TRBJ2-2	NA	CASSSPLRAGDTGELFF	TGTGCCAGCAGCAGTCCCCTCAGGGCCGGGGACACCGGGGAGCTGTTTTTT
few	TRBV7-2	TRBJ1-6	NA	CASSSRNSGSPLHF	TGTGCCAGCAGCTCCCGAAATTCCGGTTCACCCCTCCACTTT
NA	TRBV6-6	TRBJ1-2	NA	CASIYFDDGSNYGYTF	TGTGCCAGCATCTATTTTGACGACGGATCTAACTATGGCTACACCTTC
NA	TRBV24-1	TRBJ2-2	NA	CATSDPLRSGELFF	TGTGCCACCAGTGACCCCCTGAGGTCCGGGGAGCTGTTTTTT
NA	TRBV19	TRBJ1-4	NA	CASSVTLTDSTNEKLFF	TGTGCCAGTAGCGTGACATTGACAGACTCAACTAATGAAAAACTGTTTTTT
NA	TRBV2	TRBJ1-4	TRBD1	CASSQGAEDEKLFF	TGTGCCAGCAGCCAGGGGGCGGAAGATGAAAAACTGTTTTTT
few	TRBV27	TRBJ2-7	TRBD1	CASSFSGTGYYEQYF	TGTGCCAGCAGTTTTTCCGGGACAGGGTACTACGAGCAGTACTTC
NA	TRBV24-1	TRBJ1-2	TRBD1	CATSDSADRGIYGYTF	TGTGCCACCAGTGATTCCGCGGACAGGGGGATCTATGGCTACACCTTC
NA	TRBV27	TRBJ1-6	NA	CASSLSTGLNSPPHF	TGTGCCAGCAGTTTGTCAACAGGATTGAATTCACCCCCCCACTTT
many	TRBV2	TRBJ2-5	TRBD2	CASSTSGGPQETQYF	TGTGCCAGCAGCACTAGCGGGGGGCCCCAAGAGACCCAGTACTTC
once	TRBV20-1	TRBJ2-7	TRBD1	CSAKLDRGYEQYF	TGCAGTGCTAAACTGGACAGGGGGTACGAGCAGTACTTC
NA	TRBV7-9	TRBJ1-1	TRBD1	CASSQGQENTEAFF	TGTGCCAGCAGCCAGGGACAGGAGAACACTGAAGCTTTCTTT
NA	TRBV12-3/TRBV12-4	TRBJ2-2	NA	CASSFRPAGELFF	TGTGCCAGCAGTTTTCGGCCTGCCGGGGAGCTGTTTTTT
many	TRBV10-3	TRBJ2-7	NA	CAISDPPYEQYF	TGTGCCATCAGTGATCCCCCCTACGAGCAGTACTTC
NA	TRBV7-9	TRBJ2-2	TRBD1	CASSFGTGRNTGELFF	TGTGCCAGCAGCTTTGGGACAGGGAGGAACACCGGGGAGCTGTTTTTT
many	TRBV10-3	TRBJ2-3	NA	CAIRVGQSTDTQYF	TGTGCCATCAGAGTTGGTCAAAGCACAGATACGCAGTATTTT
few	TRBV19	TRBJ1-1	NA	CASSTNAQGVAEAFF	TGTGCCAGTAGTACAAACGCCCAGGGTGTCGCTGAAGCTTTCTTT
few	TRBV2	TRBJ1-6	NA	CASHFLLDSDNSPLHF	TGTGCCAGCCACTTTCTTTTGGACAGTGATAATTCACCCCTCCACTTT
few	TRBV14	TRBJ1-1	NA	CASSRNAGNQDTEAFF	TGTGCCAGCAGCCGAAACGCCGGCAACCAGGACACTGAAGCTTTCTTT
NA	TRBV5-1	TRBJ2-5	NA	CASGEAGAQETQYF	TGCGCCAGCGGGGAGGCGGGGGCCCAAGAGACCCAGTACTTC
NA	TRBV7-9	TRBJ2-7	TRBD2	CASSRSGGAYEQYF	TGTGCCAGCAGCCGAAGCGGGGGGGCCTACGAGCAGTACTTC
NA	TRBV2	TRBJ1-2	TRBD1	CASCYGTGGFGYTF	TGTGCCAGCTGTTACGGCACAGGGGGCTTTGGCTACACCTTC
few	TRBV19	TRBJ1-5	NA	CASSDPGTQNCQHF	TGTGCCAGTAGTGACCCCGGGACACAAAATTGTCAGCATTTT
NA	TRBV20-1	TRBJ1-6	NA	CSGVGTRSSPLHF	TGCAGTGGGGTCGGGACACGAAGTTCACCCCTCCACTTT
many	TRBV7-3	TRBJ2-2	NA	CASSRGVTTGELFF	TGTGCCAGCAGCCGAGGGGTTACCACCGGGGAGCTGTTTTTT
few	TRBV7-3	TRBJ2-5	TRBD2	CASASGSSETQYF	TGTGCCAGCGCTAGCGGGAGTTCGGAGACCCAGTACTTC
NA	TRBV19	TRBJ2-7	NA	CASSIGGGVNEQYF	TGTGCCAGTAGTATAGGAGGGGGAGTCAACGAGCAGTACTTC
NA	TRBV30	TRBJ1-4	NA	CAWSPGGNEKLFF	TGTGCCTGGAGTCCCGGGGGAAACGAAAAACTGTTTTTT
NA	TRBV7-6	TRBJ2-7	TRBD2	CASSFQTSGGSYEQYF	TGTGCCAGCAGCTTTCAGACTAGCGGGGGTTCCTACGAGCAGTACTTC
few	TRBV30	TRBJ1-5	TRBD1	CAWSPGGQVGNQPQHF	TGTGCCTGGAGTCCGGGGGGACAGGTTGGCAATCAGCCCCAGCATTTT
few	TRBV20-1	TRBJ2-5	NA	CSARPLVGQGETQYF	TGCAGTGCTCGGCCGTTGGTCGGGCAAGGAGAGACCCAGTACTTC
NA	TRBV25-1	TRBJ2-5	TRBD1	CASSLRDRGGQETQYF	TGTGCCAGCAGTCTCCGGGACAGGGGGGGACAAGAGACCCAGTACTTC
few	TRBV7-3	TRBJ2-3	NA	CASSKQVGGSTDTQYF	TGTGCCAGCAGTAAACAGGTAGGGGGATCCACAGATACGCAGTATTTT
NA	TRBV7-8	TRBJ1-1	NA	CASSPSRIGGAGNTEAFF	TGTGCCAGCAGCCCCTCGAGGATTGGGGGCGCAGGGAACACTGAAGCTTTCTTT
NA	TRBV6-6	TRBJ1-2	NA	CASTVQGYGYTF	TGTGCCAGCACAGTCCAGGGTTATGGCTACACCTTC
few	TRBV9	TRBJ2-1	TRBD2	CASSDPSGSSGYSYNEQFF	TGTGCCAGCAGCGATCCTAGCGGGAGTTCGGGTTACTCCTACAATGAGCAGTTCTTC
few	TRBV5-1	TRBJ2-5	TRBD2	CASSAGLAGRETQYF	TGCGCCAGCAGCGCAGGACTAGCGGGACGGGAGACCCAGTACTTC
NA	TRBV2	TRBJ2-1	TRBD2	CASLWASGTSSYNEQFF	TGTGCCAGCCTGTGGGCTAGCGGAACAAGCTCCTACAATGAGCAGTTCTTC
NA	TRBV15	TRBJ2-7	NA	CVTSRDSGPGEQYF	TGTGTCACCAGCCGGGACTCGGGTCCGGGGGAGCAGTACTTC
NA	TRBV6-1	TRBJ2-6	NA	CAGRRSGANVLTF	TGTGCCGGCAGGAGGTCTGGGGCCAACGTCCTGACTTTC
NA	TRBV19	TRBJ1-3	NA	CASSTFRTASGNTIYF	TGTGCCAGTAGTACCTTCCGGACAGCCTCTGGAAACACCATATATTTT
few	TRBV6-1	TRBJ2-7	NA	CASSTRGSYEQYF	TGTGCCAGCAGTACCCGCGGGTCCTACGAGCAGTACTTC
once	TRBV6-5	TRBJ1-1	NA	CASSYDSGTNTEAFF	TGTGCCAGCAGTTACGATTCCGGGACGAACACTGAAGCTTTCTTT
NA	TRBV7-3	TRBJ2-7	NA	CASSQESGNEQYF	TGTGCCAGCAGCCAAGAGAGCGGTAACGAGCAGTACTTC
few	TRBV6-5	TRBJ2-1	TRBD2	CASSVYAGEYNEQFF	TGTGCCAGCAGTGTCTACGCGGGGGAATACAATGAGCAGTTCTTC
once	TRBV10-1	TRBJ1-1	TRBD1	CASGHRGPDEALF	TGCGCCAGCGGGCACAGGGGGCCGGATGAAGCTCTCTTT
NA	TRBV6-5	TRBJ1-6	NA	CASSQRGDPLHF	TGTGCCAGCAGCCAAAGGGGCGATCCCCTCCACTTT
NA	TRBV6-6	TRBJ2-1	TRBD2	CASQPRRVSGRGEQFF	TGTGCCAGCCAACCCCGTCGCGTTAGCGGGAGAGGTGAGCAGTTCTTC
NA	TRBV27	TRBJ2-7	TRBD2	CASSRDYPYEQYF	TGTGCCAGCAGCCGGGACTACCCCTACGAGCAGTACTTC
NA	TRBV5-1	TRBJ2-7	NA	CASSLARLSGYEQYF	TGCGCCAGCAGCTTGGCCCGTTTGTCGGGCTACGAGCAGTACTTC
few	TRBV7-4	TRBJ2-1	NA	CASSQSLSSYNEQFF	TGTGCCAGCAGCCAGAGCCTAAGCTCCTACAATGAGCAGTTCTTC